This entry is about one T cell receptor beta chain. This clone has only a few counts. The antigen this receptor binds is unknown. Base quality data are lacking; no much larger clone is found one base away. V is cut back by 6 bases and J by 4 bases, with 16 bases in the junction unmatched. The CDR3 measures 18 amino acids from cysteine to phenylalanine. The DNA shown is the 54-base CDR3, in frame from base 1. Sequences SGHKS (CDR1) and YYEKEE (CDR2) are obtained from the germline V gene (reference sequence). Each collaborating institution followed its own protocols to collect whole blood in K2EDTA tubes. Collaborator samples were shipped for TCRbeta analysis as frozen whole blood, isolated PBMCs, or DNA extracted from either sample type. This specimen belongs to a study of blood T cell repertoires in COVID-19 (dated by TCRdb to the early 2020s). Some background on the complete study: Samples from collaborators originated in the United States, Italy and Spain and spanned both the acute and convalescent phases of COVID-19. Where available, HLA class I and class II types were taken from metadata supplied by the sample provider and were not determined by assay-based typing. The dataset comprised deeply sampled blood TCRbeta repertoires from subjects exposed to, actively infected with, or recovered from COVID-19. Samples were obtained from the ongoing ImmuneRACE study (first 160 participants) and from some 1,300 subjects provided by 6 global collaborators. The material from the prospective study consisted of cDNA or gDNA derived from T cells, B-cell-depleted T cells, or PBMCs. The repertoires were released in a freely available public database intended as a resource for research on the immune response to SARS-CoV-2. A de-identified subject ID, COVID-19 status, age in years and sex were almost always included in the sample metadata. The full study reports these points: How much clinical and demographic metadata was included differed by source and by participant, and the metadata was provided uncurated.

The immunoSEQ Assay, a bias-controlled multiplex PCR, was used to amplify TCRbeta CDR3 regions from genomic DNA. The paper's data handling went like this. Nucleated cell counts per sample were estimated from amplification of reference gene primers within the assay. Sequence reads were collapsed and filtered to measure the absolute abundance of every unique TCRbeta CDR3 rearrangement. For each sample, productive Simpson clonality was calculated as the square root of Simpson's diversity index across productive rearrangements. The source is immuneACCESS, and TCRdb retained only in-frame sequences with V and J called. Part of the clones is not carried over; for the studies checked, unresolved V genes explain less than half of this, and the remainder is unexplained. V, J and clone size derive from that table, while D and trimming were established from the DNA sequence. The sample table lists tens of thousands of clones, over 75% of them with a count of one. The leading ten clones occupy 11% of the sample.

In this chain, TRBV5-5 is recombined with TRBJ2-6; 7 of the junction bases match TRBD2. The TCR originated in a man aged 50 to 60 with acute or convalescent COVID-19. The sample taken for sequencing was peripheral blood. The CDR3 in this case is CASTLPEGGLRGANVLTF. The nucleotide sequence reads TGTGCCAGCACCCTACCTGAGGGAGGGCTCAGGGGGGCCAACGTCCTGACTTTC.